These 17 T cell receptor beta chains came from one sample sequenced in a study of T-cell reconstitution after alpha-beta-depleted transplantation in children. This sample's TCRbeta library carried unique molecular identifier barcodes. TCRdb reprocessed the PCR reads with MiXCR, giving one entry per CDR3 protein. The repertoire holds 200,000 to 250,000 distinct CDR3 sequences, with about 24% as singletons. The material was PBMCs, mostly from graft donor cells, obtained 360 days after TCRalphabeta/CD19-depleted stem cell transplant. These receptors were obtained from a female patient aged 2-10 years who had a stem cell transplant for congenital amegakaryocytic thrombocytopenia, so the T cells may come from the graft donor.

CDR3 in amino acids: CSASGRDYGYTF. Here the CDR3 DNA reads TGCAGTGCTTCCGGCCGGGACTATGGCTACACCTTC. The chain combines TRBV20-1 with TRBJ1-2, with D hard to call. Trimming pared 5 bases from V and 3 bases from J, leaving 10 bases between. The CDR3 is 12 residues long. Germline CDR1 and CDR2: DFQATT and SNEGSKA (reference sequence).

The gene calls are TRBV7-8 and TRBJ1-6; tentatively, D is TRBD1 (6 bases). Per germline, CDR1 SGHVS and CDR2 FQNEAQ. The CDR3 sequence is 16 residues long. V shed 4 bases and J shed 13 bases, with 23 bases lying between them. Here the CDR3 DNA reads TGTGCCAGCAGCTCTTATGCTCAGGACAGCGCCTTGCCCCTCCACTTT. Amino acid sequence: CASSSYAQDSALPLHF.

The chain employs TRBV7-2 and TRBJ2-2; 7 positions agree with TRBD2. The CDR3 is 16 amino acids. The V segment lost 5 bases and the J segment 4 bases; nucleotides outside the gene matches: 10. Germline CDR1 reads SGHTA; CDR2 reads FQGNSA. The CDR3 sequence is CASSPPGLPGTGELFF. The CDR3 nucleotides read TGTGCCAGCAGCCCGCCGGGACTACCCGGCACCGGGGAGCTGTTTTTT.

This chain joins TRBV20-1 and TRBJ2-7; TRBD2 matches at 8 bases. The V and J ends lost 8 bases and 7 bases, in that order; junction bases with no gene match: 16. CDR1 is DFQATT and CDR2 is SNEGSKA in the germline V gene (reference sequence). The CDR3 is made up of 14 amino acids. DNA for the CDR3: TGCAGTTCCTCCGGAACCAGCGGGGGCTTTGAGCAGTACTTC. Encoded protein: CSSSGTSGGFEQYF.

This clonotype was found a few times. The V and J genes are TRBV19 and TRBJ2-6; TRBD1 is a possible D gene (5 bases). V shed 5 bases and J shed 2 bases, with 13 bases lying between them. CDR1 LNHDA and CDR2 SQIVND come from the germline V gene (reference sequence). CDR3 length: 16 amino acids. The DNA of the CDR3 is TGTGCCAGTAGTCCGCCCGGACAAGCTGGGGCCAACGTCCTGACTTTC. This gives the protein CASSPPGQAGANVLTF.

This clonotype was detected a few times. The chain employs TRBV28 and TRBJ2-7, with D uncertain. Trimming pared 1 base from V and 2 bases from J, leaving 3 bases between. Germline V lookup: CDR1 MDHEN, CDR2 SYDVKM. This CDR3 comprises 12 residues. CDR3 sequence reads: CASSLFAYEQYF. CDR3 nucleotide sequence: TGTGCCAGCAGTTTATTCGCCTACGAGCAGTACTTC.

This rearrangement joins TRBV5-6 to TRBJ2-7; D ambiguous. Germline CDR1 SGHDT, CDR2 YYEEEE. The CDR3 consists of 17 residues. V was clipped by 5 bases and J by 0 bases, with 21 bases between them. CDR3 bases: TGTGCCAGCAGTTACCGGTCCCTAAGGGTGACCTCCTACGAGCAGTACTTC. This sequence encodes CASSYRSLRVTSYEQYF.

This clonotype has ten or more counts. This chain connects TRBV3-1 to TRBJ2-1; tentative D call: TRBD1 (6 bases). CDR1 and CDR2 from the germline V gene are LGHDT and YNNKEL (reference sequence). The CDR3 runs to 12 residues. V lost 3 bases and J 15 bases, leaving 15 bases between the germline ends. The CDR3, as DNA: TGTGCCAGCAGCCAGGTGACAGGTCCCCTGTTCTTC. Protein sequence: CASSQVTGPLFF.

The chain has TRBV11-2 and TRBJ1-5; no firm D call. The V gene's germline CDR1 is SGHAT and CDR2 FQNNGV. V was trimmed by 5 bases and J by 7 bases, leaving 12 bases between them. The CDR3 consists of 13 residues. The CDR3 loop is CASSRTAGQPQHF. DNA of the CDR3: TGTGCCAGCAGCAGGACGGCGGGGCAGCCCCAGCATTTT.

There are a few counts of this clonotype. This chain links TRBV27 with TRBJ2-1, with 14 bases matching TRBD2. Looked up from germline, CDR1 is MNHEY and CDR2 is SMNVEV (reference sequence). The CDR3 extends over 16 amino acids. V lost 4 bases and J lost 3; bases outside the gene matches: 2. CDR3 sequence (DNA): TGTGCCAGCAGTTGGGGGACTAGCGGGGGCTACAATGAGCAGTTCTTC. Translated: CASSWGTSGGYNEQFF.

The V gene is TRBV20-1, the J gene TRBJ1-2; D call uncertain. This CDR3 spans 12 amino acids. Germline CDR1 DFQATT, CDR2 SNEGSKA (reference sequence). V dropped 3 bases and J dropped 8 bases, with 13 bases sitting between them. The CDR3, as DNA: TGCAGTGCTAGGCAGCCCTCGGGGGGCTACACCTTC. Its protein is CSARQPSGGYTF.

This clonotype has a handful of counts. The rearrangement joins TRBV28 to TRBJ2-1, with D hard to call. Trimming removed 5 bases at V and 9 bases at J, with 20 bases between. The V gene's germline CDR1 is MDHEN and CDR2 SYDVKM. The length of the CDR3 is 15 residues. The CDR3: CASSGVVFHISEQFF. The CDR3 DNA reads TGTGCCAGCAGTGGGGTTGTTTTCCATATTAGTGAGCAGTTCTTC.

The chain has TRBV5-4 and TRBJ2-6, with TRBD2 as a possible D gene (5 bases). V lost 4 bases and J 1 base, leaving 12 bases between the germline ends. CDR3 length equals 16 residues. CDR1 and CDR2 from the germline V gene are SGHNT and YYREEE (reference sequence). The CDR3 reads CASSGERRSGANVLTF. CDR3 in DNA: TGTGCCAGCAGCGGCGAAAGGAGGTCTGGGGCCAACGTCCTGACTTTC.

This chain connects TRBV28 to TRBJ2-1; tentative D call: TRBD2 (6 bases). Trimming left V 5 bases short and J 9 bases short, with 20 bases between. Germline V gene data show CDR1 as MDHEN and CDR2 as SYDVKM. This CDR3 comprises 15 residues. The CDR3 nucleotides are TGTGCCAGCAGTCGTAGCGGCAGAGGGTGGATTGAGCAGTTCTTC. This codes for CASSRSGRGWIEQFF.

This clonotype came up a few times. The gene calls are TRBV5-4 and TRBJ2-1; TRBD2 matches 10 bases. J gave up 0 bases and V 7 bases, and 4 bases lay outside the gene matches. This CDR3 has 15 residues. Germline CDR1 reads SGHNT; CDR2 reads YYREEE (reference sequence). CDR3 coding DNA: TGTGCCAGCGCTAGCGGGGGATACTCCTACAATGAGCAGTTCTTC. Translating it yields CASASGGYSYNEQFF.

CDR3 amino acids: CASRSPRENYGYTF. DNA for the CDR3: TGCGCCAGCAGAAGTCCGAGGGAGAACTATGGCTACACCTTC. This chain uses TRBV5-1 with TRBJ1-2, with D uncertain. Germline V gives CDR1 SGHRS, CDR2 YFSETQ. Trimming stripped 5 bases from V and 2 bases from J, with 13 bases between. This CDR3 has 14 residues.

This clonotype was detected many times. The chain uses TRBV28 and TRBJ2-1; D uncertain. The CDR3 runs to 17 residues. Germline-derived CDR1 and CDR2 are MDHEN and SYDVKM. V was trimmed by 5 bases and J by 3 bases, leaving 20 bases between them. The CDR3 DNA reads TGTGCCAGCAGTCACACCCCCCGTTGGGGTCACTACAATGAGCAGTTCTTC. Protein product: CASSHTPRWGHYNEQFF.